This T cell receptor beta chain is drawn from a study of monozygotic twins with inflammatory bowel disease. Study-level findings and limits: A distinction between different T cell subtypes was not possible. Limited power may explain why concordant and discordant twins showed no difference in repertoire similarity.

In eight separate reactions per sample, cDNA was generated. TCRdb processed the 5' RACE reads again and assigns one entry to each CDR3 protein, with no DNA. Its table lists around 370,000 distinct CDR3 sequences. The CDR3 consists of 15 residues. Germline values: CDR1 SGHTA, CDR2 FQGTGA. Concerning this clonotype: As yet, its antigen is unknown.

The receptor was isolated from a human donor with ulcerative colitis or Crohn's disease, or a healthy co-twin of an affected twin (not recorded which). Source material: blood. J is TRBJ2-3 and V is TRBV7-3; TCRdb outputs TRBD2, but without DNA this stays unchecked. The CDR3 loop reads CASSWTSGALDTQYF.